A single sample gave rise to the 8 T cell receptor beta chains below, sequenced in a study of shared clonotypes between healthy human individuals. Profiled with immunoSEQ multiplex PCR; TCRdb holds only in-frame clones, not every one. The sample holds hundreds of thousands of clones, 90% to 95% seen once. CD45RO-negative, CCR7-selected cells formed the naive CD8 fraction, which excluded terminally differentiated effector memory CD45RA+ cells. Source material: naive CD8+ T cells sorted from blood. These receptors all come from a man between 25 and 39 years old in good health.

V and J are TRBV27 and TRBJ1-1; 9 nucleotides match TRBD1. The CDR3 runs to 16 residues. Germline CDR1 MNHEY, CDR2 SMNVEV (reference sequence). Trimming cost V 5 bases and J 4 bases; bases outside gene matches: 11. The CDR3 spells CASSVDRGFTGTEAFF. Here the CDR3 DNA reads TGTGCCAGCAGTGTGGACAGGGGATTCACCGGCACTGAAGCTTTCTTT.

Remarks on this clone: The same CDR3 arises from other DNA sequences in this sample as well. This chain joins TRBV27 and TRBJ2-7, with D unresolved. The V end was cut by 5 bases, the J end by 0 bases, with 11 bases between. This CDR3 has 14 residues. Germline V CDR1 and CDR2: MNHEY, SMNVEV (reference sequence). CDR3 nucleotide sequence: TGTGCCAGCAGTCTTGGTCGAGGCTCCTACGAGCAGTACTTC. Its translation: CASSLGRGSYEQYF.

Regarding this clone: This specimen includes other DNA sequences encoding the same CDR3. V usage is TRBV9 and J usage is TRBJ2-5, with D perhaps matching TRBD1 (6 bases). The germline gives CDR1 SGDLS, CDR2 YYNGEE. The CDR3 covers 12 residues. Trimming took off 5 bases at V and 5 bases at J, with 10 bases between the two ends. Here the CDR3 DNA reads TGTGCCAGCAGTGTTGACAGGGAGACCCAGTACTTC. Translated: CASSVDRETQYF.

This chain joins TRBV16 and TRBJ2-7; D ambiguous. Germline lookup yields CDR1 KGHSY and CDR2 FQNENV. The CDR3 loop spans 16 amino acids. V gave up 4 bases and J gave up 2 bases, with 18 bases separating them. CDR3: CASSRGSLLTAYEQYF. In DNA form, the CDR3 reads TGTGCCAGCAGCCGAGGTAGTCTTCTTACCGCCTACGAGCAGTACTTC.

The chain links TRBV5-1 to TRBJ2-1; D is uncertain. Deletions cut 6 bases from V and 6 bases from J, with 10 bases between. CDR1 is SGHRS and CDR2 is YFSETQ in the germline V gene. The CDR3 consists of 12 residues. The CDR3 here is CASNQDGNEQFF. The CDR3 DNA reads as TGCGCCAGCAATCAGGATGGCAATGAGCAGTTCTTC.

The CDR3 region is CASSTRQSNQPQHF. In DNA form, the CDR3 reads TGTGCCAGTAGCACGCGACAGTCGAATCAGCCCCAGCATTTT. The genes are TRBV19 and TRBJ1-5; D perhaps matches TRBD1 (5 bases). The CDR3 runs to 14 residues. V was trimmed by 6 bases and J by 4 bases, leaving 13 bases between them. CDR1 is LNHDA, CDR2 SQIVND, per germline (reference sequence). Supplemented by reference TRBV19 and TRBJ1-5, the full variable domain reads DGGITQSPKYLFRKEGQNVTLSCEQNLNHDAMYWYRQDPGQGLRLIYYSQIVNDFQKGDIAEGYSVSREKKESFPLTVTSAQKNPTAFYLCASSTRQSNQPQHFGDGTRLSIL.

The chain couples TRBV6-5 to TRBJ2-2; D is possibly TRBD1 (5 bases). Per germline, CDR1 MNHEY and CDR2 SVGAGI. This CDR3 is 15 amino acids long. The V gene lost 2 bases and the J gene lost 1 base, with 8 bases spanning the gap. The CDR3 region has the DNA TGTGCCAGCAGTTACACTGACAGGAACACCGGGGAGCTGTTTTTT. Amino acid sequence: CASSYTDRNTGELFF.

The chain carries TRBV19 and TRBJ2-1; possibly TRBD1 for D (5 bases). The ends were cut back, 1 base at V and 2 bases at J, with 6 bases in the middle. Germline assignment: CDR1 LNHDA and CDR2 SQIVND (reference sequence). This CDR3 has 14 amino acids. The CDR3 sequence is CASSIATAYNEQFF. The CDR3 coding sequence is TGTGCCAGTAGTATAGCGACAGCCTACAATGAGCAGTTCTTC.